The 32 T cell receptor beta chains below all came from one sample that was sequenced in a study of blood T cell repertoires in COVID-19. Data came from immunoSEQ multiplex PCR; TCRdb stores just in-frame clones and leaves some out. The data contain roughly 270,000 clones, 70% to 90% of them seen just once; the ten biggest clones take up approximately 5.1%. Input material: peripheral blood. These receptor sequences come from a man in his forties or fifties with active or convalescent COVID-19.

The DNA for the CDR3 is TGTGCCAGCAGTTCCCGGGGGAGAATAGAGACCCAGTACTTC. This translates into CASSSRGRIETQYF. The chain carries TRBV28 and TRBJ2-5; possible D gene TRBD2, 6 bases. This CDR3 spans 14 amino acids. CDR1 MDHEN and CDR2 SYDVKM come from the germline V gene. V was shortened by 4 bases and J by 4 bases, with 13 bases between the two germline ends.

The gene calls are TRBV28 and TRBJ2-1; TRBD2 agrees at 8 bases. The CDR3 has 12 amino acids. CDR1 MDHEN and CDR2 SYDVKM come from the germline V gene. V dropped 3 bases and J dropped 15; count of bases not matched to a gene: 7. This chain's CDR3 is CASSLGGLGPFF. CDR3 in DNA: TGTGCCAGCAGTTTGGGGGGACTAGGTCCGTTCTTC.

V and J are TRBV30 and TRBJ2-1; 9 positions match TRBD1. Germline assignment: CDR1 GTSNPN and CDR2 SVGIG (reference sequence). This CDR3 is built from 14 residues. V was clipped by 2 bases and J by 10 bases; unmatched bases: 9. CDR3 coding DNA: TGTGCCTGGAGTATAACCGGGACAGGGAGCGAGCAGTTCTTC. Translating it yields CAWSITGTGSEQFF.

The rearrangement uses TRBV4-1 and TRBJ2-1; no clear D. CDR1 and CDR2 from the germline V gene are MGHRA and YSYEKL. This CDR3 has 18 residues. With 6 bases removed from V and 3 bases from J, the gap between germline ends came to 24 bases. The CDR3 DNA reads as TGCGCCAGCAGTTCGCTGCCAATGGTGGGCTCCGTCTACAATGAGCAGTTCTTC. It encodes CASSSLPMVGSVYNEQFF.

The J gene is TRBJ2-1, the V gene TRBV7-2; 8 bases are a match to TRBD1. V was pared by 5 bases and J by 10 bases, with 7 bases of the junction left unmatched. CDR1 is SGHTA, CDR2 FQGNSA, per germline. There are 13 residues in the CDR3. CDR3 DNA sequence: TGTGCCAGCAGCGAGCGGACAGGGTGGGAGCAGTTCTTC. Amino acid sequence: CASSERTGWEQFF.

The J gene is TRBJ1-6, the V gene TRBV2; D is perhaps TRBD1 (5 bases). The CDR3 covers 14 residues. Trimming took 4 bases from V and 7 from J, leaving 11 bases between them. Germline CDR1 reads SNHLY; CDR2 reads FYNNEI. CDR3 DNA sequence: TGTGCCAGCAGTGTGGGTCGGGGGAATTCACCCCTCCACTTT. It encodes CASSVGRGNSPLHF.

Only a few counts were recorded for this clone. V gene TRBV3-1 (or the pseudogene TRBV3-2) combines with J gene TRBJ2-5; 8 bases match TRBD1. Germline CDR1 reads LGHDT; CDR2 reads YNNKEL (reference sequence). V lost 1 base to trimming and J lost 5 bases; unmatched junction nucleotides: 6. There are 15 residues in the CDR3. This chain's CDR3 is CASSQGTGRIETQYF. The DNA of the CDR3 is TGTGCCAGCAGCCAAGGGACAGGGCGGATCGAGACCCAGTACTTC.

V is TRBV3-1 (or the pseudogene TRBV3-2) and J is TRBJ1-2, with 10 bases aligning to TRBD1. The CDR3 has 15 amino acids. J gave up 6 bases and V 3 bases, and 7 bases lay outside the gene matches. Germline V CDR1 and CDR2: LGHDT, YNNKEL (reference sequence). CDR3 residues: CASSQLTGGLDGYTF. The CDR3 DNA sequence: TGTGCCAGCAGCCAGTTGACAGGGGGCTTAGATGGCTACACCTTC.

The V gene is TRBV9, the J gene TRBJ2-2; 10 bases agree with TRBD2. V shed 4 bases, J shed 9 bases, and the junction held 3 bases outside the gene matches. This CDR3 comprises 13 residues. Germline V gene sequence: CDR1 SGDLS, CDR2 YYNGEE. CDR3 region: CASSPTSGRELFF. The CDR3 DNA reads TGTGCCAGCAGCCCTACTAGCGGGAGGGAGCTGTTTTTT. Filled out from reference TRBV9 and TRBJ2-2, the complete variable domain reads DSGVTQTPKHLITATGQRVTLRCSPRSGDLSVYWYQQSLDQGLQFLIQYYNGEERAKGNILERFSAQQFPDLHSELNLSSLELGDSALYFCASSPTSGRELFFGEGSRLTVL.

This rearrangement joins TRBV5-4 to TRBJ1-2, with D possibly TRBD1 on 5 matching bases. The germline V and J ends were trimmed by 4 bases and 7 bases, with 17 bases remaining between them. Germline CDR1 and CDR2: SGHNT and YYREEE (reference sequence). There are 14 residues in the CDR3. This chain's CDR3 is CASSGGIREGGYTF. The CDR3 DNA reads TGTGCCAGCAGCGGCGGGATCAGGGAGGGTGGCTACACCTTC. The whole variable domain, filled in from reference TRBV5-4 and TRBJ1-2, reads ETGVTQSPTHLIKTRGQQVTLRCSSQSGHNTVSWYQQALGQGPQFIFQYYREEENGRGNFPPRFSGLQFPNYSSELNVNALELDDSALYLCASSGGIREGGYTFGSGTRLTVV.

The chain combines TRBV10-3 with TRBJ2-2; a weak D match, TRBD1 (6 bases). Between the trimmed V and J ends, which lost 3 bases and 0 bases, there was a span of 20 bases. Germline-derived CDR1 and CDR2 are ENHRY and SYGVKD. The CDR3 is 19 amino acids. The chain's CDR3 is CAISEGWRKWDTNTGELFF. The CDR3 region has the DNA TGTGCCATCAGTGAAGGATGGAGGAAGTGGGACACGAACACCGGGGAGCTGTTTTTT.

This clone is a singleton in its sample. The chain has TRBV19 and TRBJ2-7; weak D call: TRBD1 (6 bases). The CDR3 extends over 14 amino acids. CDR1 and CDR2 from the germline V gene are LNHDA and SQIVND (reference sequence). Deletions cut 3 bases from V and 2 bases from J, with 11 bases between. CDR3 DNA sequence: TGTGCCAGTAGTATGGACAGTACAGCCTACGAGCAGTACTTC. Encoded protein: CASSMDSTAYEQYF.

The V gene is TRBV4-2, the J gene TRBJ1-1, with D unresolved. This CDR3 region has 15 residues. V shed 1 base and J shed 1 base, with 10 bases lying between them. Germline loops: CDR1 LGHNA, CDR2 YNFKEQ. The CDR3 DNA follows: TGTGCCAGCAGCCAAGGAGACACGCCGAACACTGAAGCTTTCTTT. Its protein product is CASSQGDTPNTEAFF.

The chain employs TRBV2 and TRBJ2-7; TRBD2 is a possible D gene (5 bases). The V gene's germline CDR1 is SNHLY and CDR2 FYNNEI. V was pared by 7 bases and J by 1 base, with 11 bases between. The CDR3 is made up of 13 amino acids. The DNA of the CDR3 is TGTGCCAGCACGGCGGGCCCTTCCTACGAGCAGTACTTC. Amino acids: CASTAGPSYEQYF.

The chain combines TRBV5-1 with TRBJ2-3; D gene ambiguous. The CDR3 is 11 residues long. CDR1 is SGHRS and CDR2 is YFSETQ in the germline V gene. V was clipped by 5 bases and J by 6 bases, with 7 bases between them. The DNA for the CDR3 is TGCGCCAGCAGGACGGAGGATACGCAGTATTTT. Amino acids: CASRTEDTQYF.

V and J are TRBV25-1 and TRBJ2-1; 12 bases map to TRBD2. Germline assignment: CDR1 MGHDK and CDR2 SYGVNS. There are 15 residues in the CDR3. Trimming took 2 bases from V and 10 from J; bases not matched to a gene: 6. The CDR3 spells CASSELAGGPREQFF. CDR3 bases: TGTGCCAGCAGTGAACTAGCGGGAGGGCCTAGGGAGCAGTTCTTC.

J is TRBJ1-1 and V is TRBV6-5, with 9 bases identical to TRBD1. CDR3 length: 15 residues. Trimming at V came to 6 bases and at J to 1 base, leaving 6 bases not matched to a gene. CDR1 is MNHEY and CDR2 is SVGAGI in the germline V gene. DNA for the CDR3: TGTGCCAGCAGGCGGACAGGGGTAGGGAACACTGAAGCTTTCTTT. Protein: CASRRTGVGNTEAFF.

The rearrangement uses TRBV5-1 and TRBJ2-3; the match to TRBD1 covers 10 bases. Looked up from germline, CDR1 is SGHRS and CDR2 is YFSETQ. Losses at the gene ends were 2 bases for V and 5 bases for J; bases not matched to a gene: 5. This CDR3 is built from 15 residues. The CDR3 coding sequence is TGCGCCAGCAGCTTATGGACAGGGGGGATAGATACGCAGTATTTT. Translation gives CASSLWTGGIDTQYF.

The V and J genes are TRBV11-2 and TRBJ1-4; 7 bases agree with TRBD1. The J segment lost 8 bases and the V segment lost 5 bases, leaving 8 bases of the junction unmatched. This CDR3 comprises 14 residues. Per germline, CDR1 SGHAT and CDR2 FQNNGV. CDR3 nucleotide sequence: TGTGCCAGCAGCCCGACAGGGCTAGCGGAAAAACTGTTTTTT. This encodes CASSPTGLAEKLFF.

The CDR3 nucleotides read TGTGCCAGCAGTGGGACAGGGTCTTACTATGGCTACACCTTC. Amino acids: CASSGTGSYYGYTF. The V and J genes are TRBV2 and TRBJ1-2; 8 bases agree with TRBD1. V lost 4 bases to trimming and J lost 3 bases; unmatched junction nucleotides: 4. The CDR3 totals 14 residues. From germline, CDR1 is SNHLY and CDR2 FYNNEI.

The chain recombines TRBV5-1 with TRBJ1-2, with 8 bases that match TRBD1. CDR1 is SGHRS and CDR2 is YFSETQ in the germline V gene. The CDR3 is 15 residues long. J gave up 8 bases and V 2 bases, and 11 bases lay outside the gene matches. CDR3 loop: CASSFLGQVAGGYTF. The CDR3, as DNA: TGCGCCAGCAGCTTTTTGGGACAGGTGGCGGGGGGCTACACCTTC.

This chain uses TRBV7-3 with TRBJ2-3; 8 bases agree with TRBD2. J gave up 5 bases and V 3 bases, and 10 bases lay outside the gene matches. The germline gives CDR1 SGHTA, CDR2 FQGTGA. The CDR3 consists of 16 residues. The chain's CDR3 is CASSLRREAQGDTQYF. CDR3 in DNA: TGTGCCAGCAGCTTGCGGCGGGAGGCCCAGGGAGATACGCAGTATTTT.

The chain has TRBV1 and TRBJ2-1; whether TRBD2, the table's D call, matches the DNA was not checked. TRBV1 is given as a pseudogene. CDR3 length: 19 amino acids. As DNA, the CDR3 is TGCACCAGCAGCCAAGAATTTCGGAAGACTAGCGGACCCAGCAATGAGCAGTTCTTC. Protein sequence: CTSSQEFRKTSGPSNEQFF.

The chain combines TRBV5-1 with TRBJ2-1; 7 bases line up with TRBD1. This CDR3 spans 16 amino acids. V shed 8 bases and J 0 bases; nucleotides not matched to a gene: 11. The germline V gene encodes CDR1 SGHRS and CDR2 YFSETQ. CDR3 in amino acids: CARTRTGPSSYNEQFF. The CDR3 coding sequence is TGCGCCAGAACACGGACAGGTCCGAGCTCCTACAATGAGCAGTTCTTC.

V usage is TRBV5-4 and J usage is TRBJ2-1, with 11 bases matching TRBD2. Germline CDR1 reads SGHNT; CDR2 reads YYREEE (reference sequence). V lost 0 bases and J lost 5; bases outside the gene matches: 4. The CDR3 runs to 16 residues. The DNA for the CDR3 is TGTGCCAGCAGCTTGGGACTAGCGGGAAATGACAATGAGCAGTTCTTC. Translating gives CASSLGLAGNDNEQFF.

In its sample, this clone was seen once. This chain links TRBV5-1 with TRBJ1-1; no clear D. CDR3 size: 13 residues. V was trimmed by 0 bases and J by 10 bases, leaving 13 bases between them. Germline CDR1 SGHRS, CDR2 YFSETQ. CDR3 sequence (DNA): TGCGCCAGCAGCTTGGATCCCGGAGTGGGAGCTTTCTTT. This translates into CASSLDPGVGAFF.

This chain uses TRBV28 with TRBJ1-4, with a tentative D call TRBD1 (6 bases). Per the germline V gene, CDR1 is MDHEN and CDR2 is SYDVKM. V was cut by 6 bases and J by 6 bases, with 11 bases left in between. The CDR3 runs 13 residues. The CDR3 here is CASRRGGDEKLFF. CDR3 coding DNA: TGTGCCAGCAGAAGGGGGGGCGATGAAAAACTGTTTTTT.

The genes are TRBV28 and TRBJ1-2; no definite D call. This CDR3 comprises 14 residues. V lost 3 bases to trimming and J lost 7 bases, with 15 bases between them. Looked up from germline, CDR1 is MDHEN and CDR2 is SYDVKM. Here the CDR3 DNA reads TGTGCCAGCAGTTTTTCTTCGAGTGGTTTTGGCTACACCTTC. This translates into CASSFSSSGFGYTF.

V gene TRBV6-5 combines with J gene TRBJ1-2, with 7 nucleotides matching TRBD1. J lost 4 bases, V lost 4 bases, and 6 bases had no gene match. The CDR3 runs to 14 residues. Germline V CDR1 and CDR2: MNHEY, SVGAGI. The CDR3 DNA is TGTGCCAGCAGTTCCACAGGGGCGATCTATGGCTACACCTTC. Translation gives CASSSTGAIYGYTF.

This clone was observed a handful of times. CDR3 sequence (DNA): TGTGCCAGCTCACCGAACGGTCCCACAGATACGCAGTATTTT. Protein: CASSPNGPTDTQYF. This chain connects TRBV18 to TRBJ2-3; D is undetermined. The CDR3 length is 14 residues. V was shortened by 3 bases and J by 2 bases, with 9 bases between the two germline ends. Germline CDR1 and CDR2: KGHSH and LQKENI.

V usage is TRBV10-3 and J usage is TRBJ1-1; TRBD1 matches 8 bases. Trimming at V came to 2 bases and at J to 6 bases, leaving 8 bases not matched to a gene. Germline loops: CDR1 ENHRY, CDR2 SYGVKD. The CDR3 runs 15 residues. CDR3 DNA sequence: TGTGCCATCAGTGAGGGACAGGGAATTCGCGCTGAAGCTTTCTTT. The encoded protein is CAISEGQGIRAEAFF.

The rearrangement uses TRBV5-1 and TRBJ2-1; 9 bases match TRBD1. This CDR3 comprises 14 residues. Germline CDR1 is SGHRS and CDR2 is YFSETQ. The trim removed 4 bases at V and 7 bases at J, leaving 6 bases unmatched. DNA of the CDR3: TGCGCCAGCAGCGCAGGGACAGGGTCGAATGAGCAGTTCTTC. It is translated as CASSAGTGSNEQFF.